The clone carrying this TCR beta chain has only a few counts. Germline lookup yields CDR1 MNHEY and CDR2 SVGAGI. Trimming left V 8 bases short and J 6 bases short, with 25 bases between. This CDR3 region has 16 residues. TCRdb re-called the RACE reads with MiXCR, one entry per CDR3 protein. The sample includes around 200,000 distinct CDR3 sequences, nearly 30% of them seen just once. This entry comes from a study of human T cells and chemical hapten exposure. Time point described: pre-sensitization, week 0. This sample's treatment: therapeutic diphenylcyclopropenone sensitization with weekly scalp DPC.

The chain carries TRBV6-5 and TRBJ1-2, with TRBD1 as a possible D gene (6 bases). This clonotype was sampled from a woman in her twenties or thirties with alopecia areata. Some clones in this sample may be carry-over from other donors' samples. Specimen: whole blood, collected in connection with sensitization to the hapten diphenylcyclopropenone (DPC). The chain's CDR3 is CASATGPRSLRDGYTF. In DNA, the CDR3 is TGTGCCAGCGCCACAGGGCCCCGCTCCCTAAGGGATGGCTACACCTTC.